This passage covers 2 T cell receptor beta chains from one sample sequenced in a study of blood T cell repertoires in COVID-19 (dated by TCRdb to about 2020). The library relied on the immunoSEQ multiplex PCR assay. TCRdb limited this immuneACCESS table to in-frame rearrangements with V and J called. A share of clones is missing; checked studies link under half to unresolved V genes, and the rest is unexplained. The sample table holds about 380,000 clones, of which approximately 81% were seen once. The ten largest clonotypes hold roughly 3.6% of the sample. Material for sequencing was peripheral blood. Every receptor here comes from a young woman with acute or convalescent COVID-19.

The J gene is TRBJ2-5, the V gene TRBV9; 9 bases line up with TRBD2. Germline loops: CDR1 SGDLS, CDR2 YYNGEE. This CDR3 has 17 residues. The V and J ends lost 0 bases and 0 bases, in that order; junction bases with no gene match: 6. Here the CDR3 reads CASSVALSGGNQETQYF. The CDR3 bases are TGTGCCAGCAGCGTAGCTCTTAGCGGGGGAAACCAAGAGACCCAGTACTTC.

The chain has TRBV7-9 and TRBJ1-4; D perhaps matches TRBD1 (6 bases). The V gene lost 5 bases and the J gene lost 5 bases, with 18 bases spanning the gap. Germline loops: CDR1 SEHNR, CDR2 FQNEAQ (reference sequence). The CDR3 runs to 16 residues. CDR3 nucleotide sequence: TGTGCCAGCAGCCTCTCCCGGACAGCCCCGAATGAAAAACTGTTTTTT. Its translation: CASSLSRTAPNEKLFF.